This passage covers 32 T cell receptor beta chains from one sample sequenced in a study of technical replicates of blood from a handful of donors. Sequencing was performed with immunoSEQ multiplex PCR; in TCRdb, only in-frame clones are kept and a portion is missing. The sample shows approximately 94,000 clones, 90% to 97% of them seen only once. What was sequenced was T cells isolated from PBMCs. Every receptor here comes from a human donor in good health.

The DNA of the CDR3 is TGTGCCAGCAGCGTGGGTAGGACAGGGGTAGAAGGCTACACCTTC. Translation: CASSVGRTGVEGYTF. The chain couples TRBV9 to TRBJ1-2; 9 nucleotides agree with TRBD1. J was trimmed by 8 bases and V by 2 bases; bases with no gene match: 10. The germline V gene encodes CDR1 SGDLS and CDR2 YYNGEE. CDR3 length: 15 amino acids.

The sample holds a few counts of this clone. V and J are TRBV6-4 and TRBJ1-1, with 10 bases matching TRBD1. The V gene's germline CDR1 is MRHNA and CDR2 SNTAGT. This CDR3 comprises 15 residues. With 6 bases clipped from V and 3 bases from J, the junction kept 7 bases outside the gene matches. The CDR3 region is CASSRGTGVYTEAFF. The CDR3 DNA follows: TGTGCCAGCAGCCGCGGGACAGGGGTCTACACTGAAGCTTTCTTT.

This clone was seen once. The V and J genes are TRBV6-5 and TRBJ2-3; 8 nucleotides line up with TRBD2. In germline, CDR1 is MNHEY, CDR2 SVGAGI. This CDR3 is 15 amino acids long. The J segment lost 2 bases and the V segment lost 5 bases, leaving 6 bases of the junction unmatched. The CDR3 spells CASSPGLAYTDTQYF. The CDR3, as DNA: TGTGCCAGCAGTCCCGGACTAGCATACACAGATACGCAGTATTTT.

The chain couples TRBV6-5 to TRBJ2-2; D may be TRBD1 (5 bases). In germline, CDR1 is MNHEY, CDR2 SVGAGI. The CDR3 runs to 16 residues. V lost 0 bases to trimming and J lost 5 bases, with 13 bases between them. Here the CDR3 reads CASSYSMPGLTGELFF. The CDR3 DNA sequence: TGTGCCAGCAGTTACTCGATGCCAGGGTTAACCGGGGAGCTGTTTTTT.

The rearrangement joins TRBV30 to TRBJ2-1; 14 bases line up with TRBD2. This CDR3 contains 14 residues. The V segment lost 3 bases and the J segment 8 bases; nucleotides outside the gene matches: 3. Germline CDR1 GTSNPN, CDR2 SVGIG (reference sequence). CDR3 region: CAWSLGLAGDEQFF. CDR3 coding DNA: TGTGCCTGGAGCCTGGGACTAGCGGGAGATGAGCAGTTCTTC.

The rearrangement links TRBV19 to TRBJ1-2; D is undetermined. Trimming pared 3 bases from V and 8 bases from J, leaving 13 bases between. The CDR3 sequence is 13 residues long. Germline CDR1 reads LNHDA; CDR2 reads SQIVND (reference sequence). CDR3 nucleotides: TGTGCCAGTAGTATTCAGTTTGGTAGCGGCTACACCTTC. It specifies CASSIQFGSGYTF.

The chain recombines TRBV9 with TRBJ2-2, with 9 positions matching TRBD2. Looked up from germline, CDR1 is SGDLS and CDR2 is YYNGEE. The CDR3 covers 16 residues. The V and J ends lost 4 bases and 0 bases, in that order; junction bases with no gene match: 4. This chain's CDR3 is CASSLRLAANTGELFF. As DNA, the CDR3 is TGTGCCAGCAGCTTAAGACTAGCGGCGAACACCGGGGAGCTGTTTTTT.

The V call is TRBV19, the J call TRBJ1-5; D is unresolved. Germline values: CDR1 LNHDA, CDR2 SQIVND (reference sequence). Trimming shortened V by 6 bases and J by 6 bases, and 12 bases separated the two germline ends. There are 13 residues in the CDR3. The CDR3 coding sequence is TGTGCCAGTAGCCTGAAGGACTTTCAGCCCCAGCATTTT. Translation gives CASSLKDFQPQHF.

The rearrangement joins TRBV7-9 to TRBJ2-6; D unclear. Trimming pared 2 bases from V and 2 bases from J, leaving 7 bases between. Germline-derived CDR1 and CDR2 are SEHNR and FQNEAQ (reference sequence). The CDR3 spans 15 residues. CDR3 nucleotide sequence: TGTGCCAGCAGCTTAATTACAGCTGGGGCCAACGTCCTGACTTTC. Translated, it gives CASSLITAGANVLTF.

This clone was counted once. V and J are TRBV5-4 and TRBJ1-1; weak D call: TRBD1 (5 bases). Looked up from germline, CDR1 is SGHNT and CDR2 is YYREEE (reference sequence). Trimming removed 5 bases from V and 10 bases from J, with 12 bases in between. The CDR3 length is 11 residues. The CDR3 loop reads CASSGRGGAFF. In DNA, the CDR3 is TGTGCCAGCAGTGGGCGGGGGGGAGCTTTCTTT.

This clone was observed once. The chain uses TRBV7-2 and TRBJ2-3; maybe TRBD2 (5 bases). Germline CDR1 reads SGHTA; CDR2 reads FQGNSA. Trimming removed 1 base at V and 0 bases at J, with 11 bases between. This CDR3 has 16 residues. The CDR3 loop reads CASSLGSGSSTDTQYF. The CDR3 nucleotides are TGTGCCAGCAGCTTAGGCAGCGGATCTAGCACAGATACGCAGTATTTT.

The chain employs TRBV19 and TRBJ2-6, with a weak D call TRBD2 (7 bases). This CDR3 spans 16 amino acids. Germline V CDR1 and CDR2: LNHDA, SQIVND (reference sequence). V was pared by 5 bases and J by 0 bases, with 11 bases between. The CDR3 sequence is CASSRGAHSGANVLTF. DNA of the CDR3: TGTGCCAGTAGTCGGGGGGCACACTCTGGGGCCAACGTCCTGACTTTC.

The chain is built from TRBV19 and TRBJ1-5; 9 bases line up with TRBD1. Germline CDR1 is LNHDA and CDR2 is SQIVND (reference sequence). V was pared by 5 bases and J by 5 bases, with 4 bases of the junction left unmatched. CDR3 size: 14 residues. The CDR3 loop is CASSPGTGYQPQHF. CDR3 sequence (DNA): TGTGCCAGTAGTCCCGGGACAGGGTATCAGCCCCAGCATTTT.

The V call is TRBV29-1, the J call TRBJ1-1; possible D gene TRBD1, 5 bases. The CDR3 loop spans 11 amino acids. In germline, CDR1 is SQVTM, CDR2 ANQGSEA. The CDR3 DNA reads TGCTCAGTGGACGGCCAGGGAGAAGCTTTCTTT. Encoded protein: CSVDGQGEAFF.

This clone was found once. This rearrangement joins TRBV6-5 to TRBJ1-1, with 8 bases matching TRBD1. J lost 0 bases, V lost 2 bases, and 5 bases had no gene match. Germline V gene sequence: CDR1 MNHEY, CDR2 SVGAGI. This CDR3 contains 16 residues. The CDR3 sequence is CASSYRTGPMNTEAFF. CDR3 coding DNA: TGTGCCAGCAGTTACCGGACAGGGCCCATGAACACTGAAGCTTTCTTT.

The chain combines TRBV10-1 with TRBJ2-5; D is unresolved. This CDR3 has 16 amino acids. Per germline, CDR1 WNHNN and CDR2 SYGVQD (reference sequence). V was trimmed by 3 bases and J by 1 base, leaving 15 bases between them. CDR3 DNA: TGCGCCAGCAGTGATAGCATCGGGTGGTCCCAAGAGACCCAGTACTTC. Translated, it gives CASSDSIGWSQETQYF.

The chain is built from TRBV10-2 and TRBJ2-3; 9 bases agree with TRBD2. The CDR3 runs to 17 residues. With V trimmed by 0 bases and J by 4 bases, 8 bases remained unmatched. Germline V gene sequence: CDR1 WSHSY, CDR2 SAAADI. The CDR3 loop reads CASSESRGSGSPDTQYF. CDR3 in DNA: TGCGCCAGCAGTGAGTCGCGGGGTAGCGGGAGCCCAGATACGCAGTATTTT.

The CDR3 region is CASSFMGNEQYF. CDR3 DNA: TGTGCCAGCAGCTTCATGGGCAACGAGCAGTACTTC. This sequence joins TRBV11-3 and TRBJ2-7; D gene unclear. V was pared by 3 bases and J by 5 bases, with 8 bases between. The germline V gene encodes CDR1 SGHNT and CDR2 YENEEA. The CDR3 consists of 12 residues.

Comments on this clone: Other DNA sequences from this sample encode an identical CDR3 as well. The V and J genes are TRBV4-3 and TRBJ1-4; 7 nucleotides match TRBD1. This CDR3 has 15 residues. From germline, CDR1 is LGHNA and CDR2 YSLEER. Germline trimming cut 4 bases from V and 5 bases from J; bases unmatched to any gene: 7. The CDR3 protein is CASSPRQGWNEKLFF. The DNA of the CDR3 is TGCGCCAGCAGCCCCCGACAGGGATGGAATGAAAAACTGTTTTTT.

The chain links TRBV9 to TRBJ2-1; 7 nucleotides match TRBD2. V shed 3 bases, J shed 0 bases, and the junction held 6 bases outside the gene matches. Per germline, CDR1 SGDLS and CDR2 YYNGEE. This CDR3 is 16 amino acids long. The CDR3 protein is CASSGFGTNSYNEQFF. The CDR3 DNA follows: TGTGCCAGCAGCGGATTCGGGACTAACTCCTACAATGAGCAGTTCTTC.

The rearrangement uses TRBV6-6 and TRBJ2-5; 7 nucleotides agree with TRBD2. There are 13 residues in the CDR3. Germline-derived CDR1 and CDR2 are MNHNY and SVGAGI (reference sequence). Trimming at V came to 7 bases and at J to 0 bases, leaving 2 bases not matched to a gene. CDR3 loop: CASNGGYQETQYF. CDR3 nucleotides: TGTGCCAGCAACGGGGGGTACCAAGAGACCCAGTACTTC.

This clone came up once. The chain couples TRBV7-8 to TRBJ2-1; 10 bases line up with TRBD2. Germline CDR1 and CDR2: SGHVS and FQNEAQ. The CDR3 consists of 17 residues. Unmatched junction bases numbered 17, after V lost 7 bases and J lost 8 bases. The CDR3 is CASTLGASGSPLYEQFF. CDR3 nucleotide sequence: TGTGCCAGCACCCTGGGGGCTAGCGGGAGCCCCTTGTATGAGCAGTTCTTC.

The chain couples TRBV29-1 to TRBJ2-5, with D maybe TRBD1 (6 bases). The CDR3 covers 12 residues. V lost 4 bases to trimming and J lost 5 bases, with 11 bases between them. CDR1 SQVTM and CDR2 ANQGSEA come from the germline V gene. CDR3 bases: TGCAGCGTTGGTGGACAGCAGGAGACCCAGTACTTC. Encoded protein: CSVGGQQETQYF. The full variable domain, rest sourced from reference TRBV29-1 and TRBJ2-5, is SAVISQKPSRDICQRGTSLTIQCQVDSQVTMMFWYRQQPGQSLTLIATANQGSEATYESGFVIDKFPISRPNLTFSTLTVSNMSPEDSSIYLCSVGGQQETQYFGPGTRLLVL.

This chain links TRBV2 with TRBJ2-1; 15 positions agree with TRBD2. There are 19 residues in the CDR3. V trimming: 7 bases; J trimming: 6 bases; junction bases outside the gene matches: 16. Germline values: CDR1 SNHLY, CDR2 FYNNEI. Here the CDR3 DNA reads TGTGCCAGCAATCTCCCGGGACTAGCGGGAGGATCAAGGGGCAATGAGCAGTTCTTC. This sequence encodes CASNLPGLAGGSRGNEQFF.

The CDR3 nucleotides read TGTGCCAGCAGTCCCCCGGGGGAAGATGGAAACACCATATATTTT. Amino acids: CASSPPGEDGNTIYF. This sequence joins TRBV28 and TRBJ1-3; weak D call: TRBD1 (5 bases). The CDR3 has 15 amino acids. Germline CDR1 is MDHEN and CDR2 is SYDVKM. V was pared by 5 bases and J by 3 bases, with 14 bases between. The full variable domain, its missing parts supplied by reference TRBV28 and TRBJ1-3, is DVKVTQSSRYLVKRTGEKVFLECVQDMDHENMFWYRQDPGLGLRLIYFSYDVKMKEKGDIPEGYSVSREKKERFSLILESASTNQTSMYLCASSPPGEDGNTIYFGEGSWLTVV.

The chain has TRBV4-2 and TRBJ1-3; perhaps TRBD1 as D (5 bases). V was pared by 0 bases and J by 5 bases, with 14 bases between. This CDR3 comprises 16 residues. Germline loops: CDR1 LGHNA, CDR2 YNFKEQ. CDR3 region: CASSQDEQVGRNTIYF. CDR3 nucleotide sequence: TGTGCCAGCAGCCAAGATGAACAGGTCGGCAGAAACACCATATATTTT.

This rearrangement joins TRBV27 to TRBJ2-7, with 9 nucleotides matching TRBD2. CDR3 length equals 14 residues. Germline CDR1 MNHEY, CDR2 SMNVEV (reference sequence). Trimming cost V 4 bases and J 7 bases; bases outside gene matches: 8. CDR3 residues: CASSSASGIGEQYF. The CDR3 DNA is TGTGCCAGCAGTTCGGCTAGCGGGATTGGTGAGCAGTACTTC.

The V and J genes are TRBV6-5 and TRBJ1-2, with 9 positions matching TRBD1. The CDR3 has 15 residues. Germline-derived CDR1 and CDR2 are MNHEY and SVGAGI. With V trimmed by 0 bases and J by 7 bases, 6 bases remained unmatched. The CDR3 DNA sequence: TGTGCCAGCAGTTACTCGGCCGGGACAGGGTTTGGCTACACCTTC. Translating it yields CASSYSAGTGFGYTF.

This clone is a singleton in its sample. The chain links TRBV13 to TRBJ2-5, with 7 bases that match TRBD2. The DNA end is a closer match to TRBJ2-7, so the J assignment may be wrong. The V gene's germline CDR1 is PRHDT and CDR2 FYEKMQ (reference sequence). There are 15 residues in the CDR3. For the CDR3, the DNA is TGTGCCAGCAGCTTATATGGCGGGAGCGAGTACGAGCAGTACTTC. This translates into CASSLYGGSEYEQYF.

V is TRBV7-8 and J is TRBJ2-3; 8 bases align to TRBD1. V was clipped by 5 bases and J by 8 bases; unmatched bases: 9. In germline, CDR1 is SGHVS, CDR2 FQNEAQ. CDR3 length: 14 residues. CDR3 sequence reads: CASSPGQGATTQYF. The CDR3 DNA reads TGTGCCAGCAGCCCAGGACAGGGAGCTACTACGCAGTATTTT.

The chain is built from TRBV5-6 and TRBJ2-1; D is undetermined. The CDR3 spans 14 residues. V shed 0 bases and J shed 5 bases, with 9 bases lying between them. From germline, CDR1 is SGHDT and CDR2 YYEEEE. The DNA of the CDR3 is TGTGCCAGCAGCTTGGACAGAGTTCACAATGAGCAGTTCTTC. Its protein product is CASSLDRVHNEQFF.

The chain carries TRBV5-1 and TRBJ1-2; TRBD1 agrees at 7 bases. The V gene's germline CDR1 is SGHRS and CDR2 YFSETQ. V was clipped by 0 bases and J by 6 bases; unmatched bases: 2. The length of the CDR3 is 13 residues. The CDR3 reads CASSLDRGDGYTF. The CDR3 DNA follows: TGCGCCAGCAGCTTGGACAGGGGAGATGGCTACACCTTC. The whole variable domain, remainder taken from reference TRBV5-1 and TRBJ1-2, is KAGVTQTPRYLIKTRGQQVTLSCSPISGHRSVSWYQQTPGQGLQFLFEYFSETQRNKGNFPGRFSGRQFSNSRSEMNVSTLELGDSALYLCASSLDRGDGYTFGSGTRLTVV.